This TCR beta chain was retrieved from a study of blood T cell repertoires in COVID-19. Profiling relied on immunoSEQ multiplex PCR, and the TCRdb table lists in-frame clones only, not all of them. The sample gives about 340,000 clones, 86% of which show up once; 7% to 7.5% is in the top ten. The CDR3 spans 16 residues. The V segment lost 1 base and the J segment 7 bases; nucleotides outside the gene matches: 11. Germline lookup yields CDR1 SGHDT and CDR2 YYEEEE. The source is a woman in her sixties or seventies with COVID-19, enrolled during active disease. The chain carries TRBV5-6 and TRBJ2-1; 7 bases match TRBD2. Sequencing used peripheral blood. The CDR3 region has the DNA TGTGCCAGCAGCTTGTCGGGGGAGCGGGGTTTTAATGAGCAGTTCTTC. As protein: CASSLSGERGFNEQFF.